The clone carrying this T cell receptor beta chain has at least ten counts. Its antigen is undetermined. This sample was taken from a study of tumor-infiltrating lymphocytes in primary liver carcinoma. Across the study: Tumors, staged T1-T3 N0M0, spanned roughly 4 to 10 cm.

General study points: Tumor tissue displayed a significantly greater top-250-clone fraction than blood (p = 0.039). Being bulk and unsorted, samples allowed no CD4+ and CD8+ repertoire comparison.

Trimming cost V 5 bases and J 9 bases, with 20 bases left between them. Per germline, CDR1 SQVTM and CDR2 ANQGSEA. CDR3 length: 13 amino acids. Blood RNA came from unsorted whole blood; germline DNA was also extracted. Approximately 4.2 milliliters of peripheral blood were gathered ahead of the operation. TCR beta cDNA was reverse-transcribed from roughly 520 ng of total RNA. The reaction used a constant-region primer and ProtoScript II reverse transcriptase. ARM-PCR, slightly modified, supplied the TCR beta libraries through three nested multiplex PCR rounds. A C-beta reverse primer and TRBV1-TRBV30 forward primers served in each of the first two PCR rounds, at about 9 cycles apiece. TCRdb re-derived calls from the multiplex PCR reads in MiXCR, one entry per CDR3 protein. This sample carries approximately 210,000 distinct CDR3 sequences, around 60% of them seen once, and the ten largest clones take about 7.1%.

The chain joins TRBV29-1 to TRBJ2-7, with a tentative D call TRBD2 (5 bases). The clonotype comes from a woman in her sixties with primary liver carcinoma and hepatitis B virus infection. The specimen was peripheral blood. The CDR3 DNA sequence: TGCAGCGTTAAACGTCCCGGAGGTACGTGGCAGTACTTC. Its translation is CSVKRPGGTWQYF.